This T cell receptor beta chain was profiled in a study of T cells in Graves' hyperthyroidism and ophthalmopathy. The CDR3 regions of TCR beta were amplified from RNA transcripts. TCR CDR3 regions were first amplified by RT-PCR with HTBI primers. TCRdb processed the multiplex PCR reads anew with MiXCR; each CDR3 protein has one entry. The sample carries approximately 600,000 distinct CDR3 sequences, more than 20% recorded once. CDR1 SGHAT and CDR2 FQNNGV come from the germline V gene. The V and J ends lost 5 bases and 7 bases, in that order; junction bases with no gene match: 4. The CDR3 consists of 13 residues. Broader study findings: The model predicted ophthalmopathy a median approximately six months before onset.

In its sample, this clonotype was seen many times. Its cognate antigen is unknown. Source material: blood. The receptor was derived from a man aged 25-45 years with Graves' ophthalmopathy. J is TRBJ2-7 and V is TRBV11-2, with 11 bases fitting TRBD2. CDR3 in DNA: TGTGCCAGCAGCCCCGGGACTAGCGGAGAGCAGTACTTC. It is translated as CASSPGTSGEQYF.